The 5 T cell receptor beta chains below all came from one sample that was sequenced in a study of OX40 agonist ivuxolimab in advanced cancers. The assay was immunoSEQ multiplex PCR, and TCRdb's table has in-frame clones only and misses some. The sample holds 65,000 to 80,000 clones, 93% seen once. Material: CD4+ or CD8+ T cells sorted from blood, obtained in a trial of the OX40 agonist ivuxolimab. These receptors all stem from an adult with an advanced solid tumor such as melanoma, head and neck, liver or kidney cancer.

This clone showed up just a few times. The V gene is TRBV27, the J gene TRBJ1-6; TRBD1 matches 7 bases. This CDR3 comprises 16 residues. V trimming: 5 bases; J trimming: 6 bases; junction bases outside the gene matches: 10. In germline, CDR1 is MNHEY, CDR2 SMNVEV (reference sequence). The CDR3 DNA is TGTGCCAGCAGTCCACCTGACGGGACAGCTAATTCACCCCTCCACTTT. It specifies CASSPPDGTANSPLHF.

This clone appeared a single time. The rearrangement uses TRBV27 and TRBJ1-1; maybe TRBD1 (5 bases). The CDR3 covers 15 residues. Germline CDR1 MNHEY, CDR2 SMNVEV (reference sequence). Trimming shortened V by 2 bases and J by 6 bases, and 16 bases separated the two germline ends. The CDR3 loop reads CASSLLSQGVSEAFF. The CDR3 DNA reads TGTGCCAGCAGTTTACTGAGCCAAGGGGTCTCTGAAGCTTTCTTT.

CDR3 in amino acids: CASRIPSYNEQFF. In DNA form, the CDR3 reads TGTGCCAGCAGAATCCCCTCCTACAATGAGCAGTTCTTC. This chain joins TRBV6-1 and TRBJ2-1; D unresolved. The CDR3 consists of 13 residues. The V gene's germline CDR1 is MNHNS and CDR2 SASEGT. The ends were cut back, 6 bases at V and 0 bases at J, with 6 bases in the middle.

The chain recombines TRBV4-3 with TRBJ2-3; 12 bases are shared with TRBD2. The germline V gene has CDR1 LGHNA and CDR2 YSLEER. The V segment lost 0 bases and the J segment 5 bases; nucleotides outside the gene matches: 6. The CDR3 contains 17 residues. CDR3 loop: CASSQDGLAGGQDTQYF. The CDR3 DNA reads as TGCGCCAGCAGCCAAGATGGCCTAGCGGGGGGGCAAGATACGCAGTATTTT.

The V gene is TRBV28, the J gene TRBJ1-1, with D maybe TRBD1 (5 bases). The CDR3 runs to 16 residues. Germline loops: CDR1 MDHEN, CDR2 SYDVKM. V lost 2 bases to trimming and J lost 1 base, with 14 bases between them. CDR3 region: CASSLRGEGKNTEAFF. The CDR3 DNA reads as TGTGCCAGCAGTTTACGAGGGGAGGGGAAGAACACTGAAGCTTTCTTT.